Below, 3 T cell receptor beta chains from the same sample are listed, as sequenced in a study of blood T cell repertoires in COVID-19. Libraries were prepared by immunoSEQ multiplex PCR; TCRdb keeps only in-frame clonotypes and omits some of them. The table has under 200,000 clones, more than 85% seen once; the top ten hold 2% to 3%. Sequencing used peripheral blood. These receptors all come from an elderly woman with COVID-19, enrolled during active disease.

V usage is TRBV21-1 and J usage is TRBJ2-7; TRBD2, as called in the table, went unchecked against the DNA. TRBV21-1 is shown as a pseudogene. This CDR3 is built from 14 residues. DNA for the CDR3: TGTGCCAGCAAGGGTTTAGCGGGAGGGGTCGAGCAGTACTTC. Protein: CASKGLAGGVEQYF.

This clone was counted only a few times. The gene calls are TRBV28 and TRBJ1-2, with 7 bases that match TRBD1. The germline gives CDR1 MDHEN, CDR2 SYDVKM. The CDR3 length is 13 residues. The V and J ends lost 6 bases and 8 bases, in that order; junction bases with no gene match: 9. CDR3 region: CASRTGTAGGYTF. The DNA for the CDR3 is TGTGCCAGCAGGACCGGGACAGCCGGAGGCTACACCTTC.

Regarding this clone: Germline and junction disagree at one end, which may indicate a read error. CDR3 DNA sequence: TGTGCCACCAGAAGAGCGGGGACAGGCGCCACCGGGGAGCTGTTTTTT. Amino acid sequence: CATRRAGTGATGELFF. The V call is TRBV15, the J call TRBJ2-2; maybe TRBD1 (8 bases). The CDR3 totals 16 residues. Germline lookup yields CDR1 LNHNV and CDR2 YYDKDF (reference sequence).